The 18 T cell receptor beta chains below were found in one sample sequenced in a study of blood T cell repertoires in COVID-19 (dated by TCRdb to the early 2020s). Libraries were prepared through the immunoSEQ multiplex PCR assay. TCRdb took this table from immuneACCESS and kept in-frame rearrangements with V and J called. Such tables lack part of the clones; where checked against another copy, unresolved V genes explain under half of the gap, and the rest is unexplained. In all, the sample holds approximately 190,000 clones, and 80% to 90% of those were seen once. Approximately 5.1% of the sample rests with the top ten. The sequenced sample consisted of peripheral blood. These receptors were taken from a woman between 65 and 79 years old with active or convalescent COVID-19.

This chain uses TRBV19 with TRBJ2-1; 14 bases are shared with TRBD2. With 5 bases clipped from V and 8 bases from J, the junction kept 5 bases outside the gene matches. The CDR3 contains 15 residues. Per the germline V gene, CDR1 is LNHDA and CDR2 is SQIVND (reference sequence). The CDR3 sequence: CASSGLAGGEDEQFF. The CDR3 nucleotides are TGTGCCAGTAGTGGACTAGCGGGAGGCGAGGATGAGCAGTTCTTC.

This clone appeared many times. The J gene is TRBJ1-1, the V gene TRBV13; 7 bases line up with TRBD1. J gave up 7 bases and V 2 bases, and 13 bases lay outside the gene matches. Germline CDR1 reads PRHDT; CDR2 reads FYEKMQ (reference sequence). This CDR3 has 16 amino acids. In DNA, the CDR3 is TGTGCCAGCAGCTTAAGGTCAAGCCCAGGGGGGAGTGAAGCTTTCTTT. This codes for CASSLRSSPGGSEAFF.

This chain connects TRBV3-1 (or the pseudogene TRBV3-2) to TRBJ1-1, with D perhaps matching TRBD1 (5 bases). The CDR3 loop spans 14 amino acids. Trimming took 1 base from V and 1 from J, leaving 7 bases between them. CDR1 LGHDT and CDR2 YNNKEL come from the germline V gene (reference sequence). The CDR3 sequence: CASSQGGRNTEAFF. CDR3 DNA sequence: TGTGCCAGCAGCCAAGGGGGCAGGAACACTGAAGCTTTCTTT.

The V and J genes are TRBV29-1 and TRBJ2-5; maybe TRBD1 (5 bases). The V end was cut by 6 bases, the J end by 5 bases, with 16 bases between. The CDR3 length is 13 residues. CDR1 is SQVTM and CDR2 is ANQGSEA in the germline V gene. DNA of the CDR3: TGCAGCGTAGCCCCCCAGGGATTGGAGACCCAGTACTTC. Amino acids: CSVAPQGLETQYF. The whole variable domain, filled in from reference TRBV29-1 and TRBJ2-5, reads SAVISQKPSRDICQRGTSLTIQCQVDSQVTMMFWYRQQPGQSLTLIATANQGSEATYESGFVIDKFPISRPNLTFSTLTVSNMSPEDSSIYLCSVAPQGLETQYFGPGTRLLVL.

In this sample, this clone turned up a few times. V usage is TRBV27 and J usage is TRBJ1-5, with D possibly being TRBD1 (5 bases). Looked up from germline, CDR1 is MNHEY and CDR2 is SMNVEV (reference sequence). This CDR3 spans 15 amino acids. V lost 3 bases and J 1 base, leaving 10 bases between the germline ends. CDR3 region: CASSLAGGSNQPQHF. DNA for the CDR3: TGTGCCAGCAGTTTGGCCGGGGGAAGCAATCAGCCCCAGCATTTT.

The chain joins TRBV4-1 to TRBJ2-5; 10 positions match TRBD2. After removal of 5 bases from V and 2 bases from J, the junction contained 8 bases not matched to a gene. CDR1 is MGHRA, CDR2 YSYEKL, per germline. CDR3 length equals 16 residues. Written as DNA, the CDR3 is TGCGCCAGCAGCTCGGGACTAGCGCCTCCTCAAGAGACCCAGTACTTC. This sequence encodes CASSSGLAPPQETQYF.

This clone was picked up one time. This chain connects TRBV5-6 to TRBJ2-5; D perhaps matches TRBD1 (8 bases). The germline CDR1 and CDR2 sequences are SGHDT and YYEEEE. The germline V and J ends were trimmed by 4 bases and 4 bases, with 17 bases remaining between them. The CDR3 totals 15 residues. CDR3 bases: TGTGCCAGCAGCAACAGGGGGGAGGGCCGAGAGACCCAGTACTTC. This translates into CASSNRGEGRETQYF.

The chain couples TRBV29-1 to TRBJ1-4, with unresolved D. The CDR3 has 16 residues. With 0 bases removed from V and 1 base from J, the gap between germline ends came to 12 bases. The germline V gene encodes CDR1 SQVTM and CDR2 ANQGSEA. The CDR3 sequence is CSVEDGQAGTNEKLFF. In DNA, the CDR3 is TGCAGCGTTGAAGATGGCCAGGCCGGAACTAATGAAAAACTGTTTTTT.

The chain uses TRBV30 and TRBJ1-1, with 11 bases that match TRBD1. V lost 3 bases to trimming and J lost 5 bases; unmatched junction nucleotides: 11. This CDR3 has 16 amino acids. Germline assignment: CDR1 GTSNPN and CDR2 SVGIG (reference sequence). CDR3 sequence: CAWRLRGGQGATEAFF. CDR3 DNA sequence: TGTGCCTGGAGGCTTAGAGGCGGACAGGGGGCAACTGAAGCTTTCTTT.

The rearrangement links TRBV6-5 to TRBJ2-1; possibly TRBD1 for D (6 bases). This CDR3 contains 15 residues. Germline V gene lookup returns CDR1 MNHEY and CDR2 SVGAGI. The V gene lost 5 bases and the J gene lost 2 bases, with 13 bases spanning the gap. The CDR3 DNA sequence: TGTGCCAGCAGTAAACAGGGTCGCCCCTACAATGAGCAGTTCTTC. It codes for CASSKQGRPYNEQFF.

CDR3 bases: TGTGCCAGCAGCTTACACAGTCTAGCGGGAGGAACCCCCGGGGAGCTGTTTTTT. Translation gives CASSLHSLAGGTPGELFF. The chain employs TRBV11-2 and TRBJ2-2, with TRBD2 matching over 11 bases. CDR3 size: 18 residues. Germline loops: CDR1 SGHAT, CDR2 FQNNGV. V lost 2 bases and J lost 6; bases outside the gene matches: 11.

This CDR3 is CASSGVRVLARTDTQYF. The CDR3 DNA reads TGTGCCAGCAGTGGGGTTAGGGTACTAGCTCGCACAGATACGCAGTATTTT. This chain connects TRBV6-1 to TRBJ2-3; TRBD2 might be the D (6 bases). Trimming shortened V by 4 bases and J by 1 base, and 18 bases separated the two germline ends. This CDR3 contains 17 residues. CDR1 MNHNS and CDR2 SASEGT come from the germline V gene.

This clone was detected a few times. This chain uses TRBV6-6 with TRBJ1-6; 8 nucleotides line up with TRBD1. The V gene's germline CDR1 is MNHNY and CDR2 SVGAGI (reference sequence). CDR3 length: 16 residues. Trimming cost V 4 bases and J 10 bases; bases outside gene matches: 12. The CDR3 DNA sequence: TGTGCCAGCAGTTTCGCGGCAGGGGGCAACGGGTCACCCCTCCACTTT. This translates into CASSFAAGGNGSPLHF.

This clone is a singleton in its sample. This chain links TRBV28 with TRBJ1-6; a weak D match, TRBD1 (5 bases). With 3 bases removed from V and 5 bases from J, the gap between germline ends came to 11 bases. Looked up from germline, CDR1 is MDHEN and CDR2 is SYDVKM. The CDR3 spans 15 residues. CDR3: CASSFGGTHNSPLHF. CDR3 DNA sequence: TGTGCCAGCAGTTTCGGGGGGACCCATAATTCACCCCTCCACTTT.

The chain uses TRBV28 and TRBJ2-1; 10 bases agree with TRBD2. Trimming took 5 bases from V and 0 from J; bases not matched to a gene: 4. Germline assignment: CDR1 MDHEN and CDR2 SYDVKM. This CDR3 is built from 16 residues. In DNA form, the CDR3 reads TGTGCCAGCAGTGGGACTAGCGTTAGCTCCTACAATGAGCAGTTCTTC. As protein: CASSGTSVSSYNEQFF.

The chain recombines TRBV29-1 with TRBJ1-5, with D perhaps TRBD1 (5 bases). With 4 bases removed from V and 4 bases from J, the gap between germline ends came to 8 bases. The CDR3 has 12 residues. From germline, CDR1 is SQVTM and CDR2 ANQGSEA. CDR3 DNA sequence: TGCAGCGTTGGACAGATGAATCAGCCCCAGCATTTT. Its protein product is CSVGQMNQPQHF. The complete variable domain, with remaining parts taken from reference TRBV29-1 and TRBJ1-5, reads SAVISQKPSRDICQRGTSLTIQCQVDSQVTMMFWYRQQPGQSLTLIATANQGSEATYESGFVIDKFPISRPNLTFSTLTVSNMSPEDSSIYLCSVGQMNQPQHFGDGTRLSIL.

CDR3 region: CASGSGSSYEQYF. CDR3 DNA sequence: TGTGCCAGTGGTAGCGGGAGTTCCTACGAGCAGTACTTC. J is TRBJ2-7 and V is TRBV6-6, with 9 bases matching TRBD2. CDR1 is MNHNY and CDR2 is SVGAGI in the germline V gene (reference sequence). The CDR3 consists of 13 residues. V trimming: 9 bases; J trimming: 1 base; junction bases outside the gene matches: 4.

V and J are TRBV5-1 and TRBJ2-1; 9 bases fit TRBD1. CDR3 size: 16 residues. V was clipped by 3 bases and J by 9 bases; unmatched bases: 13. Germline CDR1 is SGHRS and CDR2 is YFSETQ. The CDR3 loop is CASSWGTGGAGVEQFF. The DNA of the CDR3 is TGCGCCAGCAGCTGGGGCACAGGGGGCGCCGGGGTTGAGCAGTTCTTC.